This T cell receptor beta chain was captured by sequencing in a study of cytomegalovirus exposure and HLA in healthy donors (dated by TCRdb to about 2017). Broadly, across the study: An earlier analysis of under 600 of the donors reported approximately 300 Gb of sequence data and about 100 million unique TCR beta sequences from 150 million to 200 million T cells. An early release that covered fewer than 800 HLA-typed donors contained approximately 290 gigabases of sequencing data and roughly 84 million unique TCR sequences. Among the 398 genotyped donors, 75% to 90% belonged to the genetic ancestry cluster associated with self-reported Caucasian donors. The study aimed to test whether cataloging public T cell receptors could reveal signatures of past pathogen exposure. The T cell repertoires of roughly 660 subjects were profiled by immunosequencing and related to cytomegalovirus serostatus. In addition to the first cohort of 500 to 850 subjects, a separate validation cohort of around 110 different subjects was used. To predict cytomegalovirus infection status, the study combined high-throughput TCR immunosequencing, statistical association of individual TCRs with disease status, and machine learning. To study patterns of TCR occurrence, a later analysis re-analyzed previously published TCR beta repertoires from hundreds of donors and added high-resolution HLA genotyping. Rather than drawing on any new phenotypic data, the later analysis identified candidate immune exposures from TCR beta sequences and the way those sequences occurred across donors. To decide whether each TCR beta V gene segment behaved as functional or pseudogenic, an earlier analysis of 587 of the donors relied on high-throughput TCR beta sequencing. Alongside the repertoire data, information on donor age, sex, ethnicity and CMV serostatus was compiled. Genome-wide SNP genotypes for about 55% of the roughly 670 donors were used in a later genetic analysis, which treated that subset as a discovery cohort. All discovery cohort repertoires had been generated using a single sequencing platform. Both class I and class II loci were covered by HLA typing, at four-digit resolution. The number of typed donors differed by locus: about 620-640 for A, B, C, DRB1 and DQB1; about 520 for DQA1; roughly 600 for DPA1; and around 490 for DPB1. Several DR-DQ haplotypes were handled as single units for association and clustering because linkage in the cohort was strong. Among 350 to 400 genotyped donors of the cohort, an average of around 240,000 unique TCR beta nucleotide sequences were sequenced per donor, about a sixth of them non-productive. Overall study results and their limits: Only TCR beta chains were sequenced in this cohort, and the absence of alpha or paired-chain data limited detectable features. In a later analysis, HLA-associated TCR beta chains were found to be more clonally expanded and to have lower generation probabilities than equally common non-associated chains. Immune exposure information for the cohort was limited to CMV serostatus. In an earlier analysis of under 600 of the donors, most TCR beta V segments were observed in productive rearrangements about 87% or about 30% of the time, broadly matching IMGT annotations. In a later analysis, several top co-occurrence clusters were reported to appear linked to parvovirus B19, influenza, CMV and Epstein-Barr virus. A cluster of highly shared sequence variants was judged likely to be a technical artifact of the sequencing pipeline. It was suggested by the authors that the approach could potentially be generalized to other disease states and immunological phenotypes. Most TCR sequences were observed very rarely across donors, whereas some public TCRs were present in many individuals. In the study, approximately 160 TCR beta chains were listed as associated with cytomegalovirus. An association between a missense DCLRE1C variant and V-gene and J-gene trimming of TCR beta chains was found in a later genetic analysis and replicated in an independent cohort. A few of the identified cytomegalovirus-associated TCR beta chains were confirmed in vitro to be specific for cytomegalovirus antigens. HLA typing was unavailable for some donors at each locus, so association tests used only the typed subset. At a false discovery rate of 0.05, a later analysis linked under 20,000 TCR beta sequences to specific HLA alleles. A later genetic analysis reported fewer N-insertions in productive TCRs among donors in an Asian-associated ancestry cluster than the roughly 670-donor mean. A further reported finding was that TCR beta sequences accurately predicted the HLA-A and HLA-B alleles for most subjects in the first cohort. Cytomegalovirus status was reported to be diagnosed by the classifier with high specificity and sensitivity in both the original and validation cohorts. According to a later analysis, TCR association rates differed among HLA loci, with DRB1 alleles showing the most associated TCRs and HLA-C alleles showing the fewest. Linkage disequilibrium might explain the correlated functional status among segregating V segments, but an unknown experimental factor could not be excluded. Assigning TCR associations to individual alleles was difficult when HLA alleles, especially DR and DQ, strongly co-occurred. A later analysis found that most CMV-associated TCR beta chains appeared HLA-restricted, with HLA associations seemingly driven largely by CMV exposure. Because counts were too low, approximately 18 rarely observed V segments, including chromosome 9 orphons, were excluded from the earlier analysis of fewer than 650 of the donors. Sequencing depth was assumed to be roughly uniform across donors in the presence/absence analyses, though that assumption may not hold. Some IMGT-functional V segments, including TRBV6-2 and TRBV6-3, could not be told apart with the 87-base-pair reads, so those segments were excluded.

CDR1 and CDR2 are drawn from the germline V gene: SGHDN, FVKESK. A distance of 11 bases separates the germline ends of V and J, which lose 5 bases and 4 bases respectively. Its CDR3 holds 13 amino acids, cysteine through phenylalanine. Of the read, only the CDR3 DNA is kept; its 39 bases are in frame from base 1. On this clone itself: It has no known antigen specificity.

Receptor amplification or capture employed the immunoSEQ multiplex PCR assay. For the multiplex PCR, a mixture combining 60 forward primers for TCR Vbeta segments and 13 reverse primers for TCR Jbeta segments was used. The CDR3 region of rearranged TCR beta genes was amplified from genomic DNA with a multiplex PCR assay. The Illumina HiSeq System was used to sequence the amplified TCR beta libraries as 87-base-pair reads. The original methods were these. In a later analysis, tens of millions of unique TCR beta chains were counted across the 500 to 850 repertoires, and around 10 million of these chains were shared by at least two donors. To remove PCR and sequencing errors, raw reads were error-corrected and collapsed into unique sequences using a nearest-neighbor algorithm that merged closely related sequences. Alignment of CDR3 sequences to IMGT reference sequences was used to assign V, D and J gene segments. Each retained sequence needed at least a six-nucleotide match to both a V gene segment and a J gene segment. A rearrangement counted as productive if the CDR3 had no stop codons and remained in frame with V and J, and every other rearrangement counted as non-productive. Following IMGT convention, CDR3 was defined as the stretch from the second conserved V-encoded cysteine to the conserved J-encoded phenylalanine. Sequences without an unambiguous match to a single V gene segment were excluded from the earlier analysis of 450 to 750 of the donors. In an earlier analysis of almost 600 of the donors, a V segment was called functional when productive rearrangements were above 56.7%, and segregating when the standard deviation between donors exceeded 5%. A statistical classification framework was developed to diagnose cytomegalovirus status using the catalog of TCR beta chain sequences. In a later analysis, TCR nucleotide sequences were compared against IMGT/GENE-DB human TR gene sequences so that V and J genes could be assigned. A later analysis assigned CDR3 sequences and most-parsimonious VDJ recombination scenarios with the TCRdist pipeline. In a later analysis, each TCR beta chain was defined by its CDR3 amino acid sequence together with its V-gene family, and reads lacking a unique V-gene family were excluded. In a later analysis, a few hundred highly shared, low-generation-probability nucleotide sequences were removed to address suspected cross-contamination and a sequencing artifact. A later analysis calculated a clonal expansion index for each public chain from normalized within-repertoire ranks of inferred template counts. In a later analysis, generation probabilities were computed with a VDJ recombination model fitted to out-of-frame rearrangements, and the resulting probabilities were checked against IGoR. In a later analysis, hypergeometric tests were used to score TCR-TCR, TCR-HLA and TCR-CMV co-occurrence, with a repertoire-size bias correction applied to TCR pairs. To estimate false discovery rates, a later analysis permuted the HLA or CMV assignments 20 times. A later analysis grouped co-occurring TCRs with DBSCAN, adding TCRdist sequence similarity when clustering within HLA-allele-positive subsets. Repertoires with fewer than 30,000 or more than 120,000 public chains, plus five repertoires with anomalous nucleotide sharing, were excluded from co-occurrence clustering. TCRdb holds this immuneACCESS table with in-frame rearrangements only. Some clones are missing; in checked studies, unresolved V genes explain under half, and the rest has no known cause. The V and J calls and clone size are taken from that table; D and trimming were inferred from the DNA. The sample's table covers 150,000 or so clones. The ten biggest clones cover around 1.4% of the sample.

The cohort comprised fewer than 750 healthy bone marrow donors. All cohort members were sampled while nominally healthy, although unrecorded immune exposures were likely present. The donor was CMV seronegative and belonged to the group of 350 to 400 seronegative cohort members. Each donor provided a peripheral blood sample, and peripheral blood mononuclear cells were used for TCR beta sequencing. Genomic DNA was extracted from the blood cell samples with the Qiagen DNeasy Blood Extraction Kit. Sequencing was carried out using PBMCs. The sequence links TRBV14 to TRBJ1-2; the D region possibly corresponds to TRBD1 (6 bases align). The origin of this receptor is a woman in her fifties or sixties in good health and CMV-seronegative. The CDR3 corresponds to CASSVGQSYGYTF. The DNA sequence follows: TGTGCCAGCAGCGTCGGACAGAGCTATGGCTACACCTTC. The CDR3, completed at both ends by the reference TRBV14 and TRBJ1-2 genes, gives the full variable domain EAGVTQFPSHSVIEKGQTVTLRCDPISGHDNLYWYRRVMGKEIKFLLHFVKESKQDESGMPNNRFLAERTGGTYSTLKVQPAELEDSGVYFCASSVGQSYGYTFGSGTRLTVV.